This is a list of T cell receptor beta chains from one sample in a study of control samples from healthy donors and cancer patients. Sequenced by immunoSEQ multiplex PCR; TCRdb stores in-frame clones only, minus some. This sample has 150,000 or so clones, with 93% found just once. What was sequenced was blood. These receptors were taken from a man aged 18-30 years in good health. CDR3s include the opening cysteine and the closing phenylalanine or tryptophan. D genes are given only for firm matches. Clone size is given for some rows only: seen once, a few or many times, or a class if the clone is expanded.

clone_size	v_call	d_call	j_call	cdr3_nt	cdr3_aa
.	TRBV27	.	TRBJ1-2	TGTGCCAGCAGTGTAGAGAGGGGTTATGGCTACACCTTC	CASSVERGYGYTF
.	TRBV28	.	TRBJ1-1	TGTGCCAGCAGACCTGAGGATCTCACTGAAGCTTTCTTT	CASRPEDLTEAFF
.	TRBV5-6	.	TRBJ2-1	TGTGCCAGCAGCTTGTACGACGGCTACAATGAGCAGTTCTTC	CASSLYDGYNEQFF
once	TRBV4-2	.	TRBJ2-3	TGTGCCAGCAGCCATACAGACCCTGCGGATACGCAGTATTTT	CASSHTDPADTQYF
.	TRBV4-3	.	TRBJ1-1	TGCGCCAGCAGCCAAGATGGACTGACTGAAGCTTTCTTT	CASSQDGLTEAFF
.	TRBV4-1	.	TRBJ1-3	TGCGCCAGCACCCCAGTTCGGGGGCCTGGAGGAAACACCATATATTTT	CASTPVRGPGGNTIYF
once	TRBV5-4	.	TRBJ2-1	TGTGCCAGCAGCTTGGATCCTTTCTCTGTTCTCTCCTACAATGAGCAGTTCTTC	CASSLDPFSVLSYNEQFF
.	TRBV12-5	TRBD2	TRBJ2-1	TGTGCTAGTGGTTGCCCCGCGGGGGGAAATGAGCAGTTCTTC	CASGCPAGGNEQFF
.	TRBV9	.	TRBJ1-5	TGTGCCAGCAGCCCCACCCGGCAGGGAGGTCAGCCCCAGCATTTT	CASSPTRQGGQPQHF
.	TRBV4-3	.	TRBJ2-2	TGCGCCAGCAGCCAAGATCTTCCCAGGGTGGGACGTTCGTCCGGGGAGCTGTTTTTT	CASSQDLPRVGRSSGELFF
.	TRBV27	.	TRBJ2-2	TGTGCCAGCAGTTTGGGTAGGGGGTCCGGGGAGCTGTTTTTT	CASSLGRGSGELFF
.	TRBV11-2	TRBD2	TRBJ2-1	TGTGCCAGCAGCTCGGGGGGCTCCTACAATGAGCAGTTCTTC	CASSSGGSYNEQFF
once	TRBV7-6	.	TRBJ1-1	TGTGCCAGCAGCCCGGCCGGACAACCGCGAACTGAAGCTTTCTTT	CASSPAGQPRTEAFF
.	TRBV7-9	TRBD1	TRBJ2-7	TGTGCCAGCAGCTTCGGCACAGGGGGCTACGAGCAGTACTTC	CASSFGTGGYEQYF
.	TRBV7-6	TRBD2	TRBJ2-7	TGTGCCAGCAGCTACCTCGCGGGTAGCGGGAGCCACGAGCAGTACTTC	CASSYLAGSGSHEQYF
.	TRBV18	TRBD1	TRBJ1-1	TGTGCCAGCTCACCAGGACAGGGGAGTGAAGCTTTCTTT	CASSPGQGSEAFF
.	TRBV2	.	TRBJ1-2	TGTGCCAACCACAACGGGACTGGCTACACCTTC	CANHNGTGYTF
.	TRBV5-1	.	TRBJ1-5	TGCGCCAGCAGCCGTGGAGGGGATCAGCCCCAGCATTTT	CASSRGGDQPQHF
.	TRBV19	.	TRBJ2-1	TGTGCCAGTAGTATAGGGCCCCCCTACGGCGGCGGAGACAATGAGCAGTTCTTC	CASSIGPPYGGGDNEQFF
.	TRBV10-3	.	TRBJ2-2	TGTGCCATCAGTGTGACTGAGTCAAACACCGGGGAGCTGTTTTTT	CAISVTESNTGELFF
.	TRBV19	.	TRBJ2-7	TGTGCCAGTAGTATAGGGGTTGGGGAGCAGTACTTC	CASSIGVGEQYF
.	TRBV6-5	.	TRBJ1-1	TGTGCCAGCAGGCAGGGCTTGGGCACTGAAGCTTTCTTT	CASRQGLGTEAFF
once	TRBV12-3/TRBV12-4	.	TRBJ2-7	TGTGCCAGCGGGGCTTCCCACGAGCAGTACTTC	CASGASHEQYF
.	TRBV5-5	.	TRBJ1-5	TGTGCCAGCAGTCAAGCAGGGTGGCGGCAGCCCCAGCATTTT	CASSQAGWRQPQHF
.	TRBV28	.	TRBJ1-2	TGTGCCAGCAGTCAAGTCTTCTACACCTTC	CASSQVFYTF
.	TRBV19	.	TRBJ1-1	TGTGCCACCAACCCAGATGGGAACACTGAAGCTTTCTTT	CATNPDGNTEAFF
.	TRBV7-9	.	TRBJ1-3	TGTGCCAGCAGCGTGGGACGGAGCTCTGGAAACACCATATATTTT	CASSVGRSSGNTIYF
.	TRBV7-8	.	TRBJ2-7	TGTGCCACCCGGTGGCCCGGTTCCTACGAGCAGTACTTC	CATRWPGSYEQYF
.	TRBV9	.	TRBJ2-1	TGTGCCAGCAGCGGGTCCCGTGGAGGCTCCTACAATGAGCAGTTCTTC	CASSGSRGGSYNEQFF